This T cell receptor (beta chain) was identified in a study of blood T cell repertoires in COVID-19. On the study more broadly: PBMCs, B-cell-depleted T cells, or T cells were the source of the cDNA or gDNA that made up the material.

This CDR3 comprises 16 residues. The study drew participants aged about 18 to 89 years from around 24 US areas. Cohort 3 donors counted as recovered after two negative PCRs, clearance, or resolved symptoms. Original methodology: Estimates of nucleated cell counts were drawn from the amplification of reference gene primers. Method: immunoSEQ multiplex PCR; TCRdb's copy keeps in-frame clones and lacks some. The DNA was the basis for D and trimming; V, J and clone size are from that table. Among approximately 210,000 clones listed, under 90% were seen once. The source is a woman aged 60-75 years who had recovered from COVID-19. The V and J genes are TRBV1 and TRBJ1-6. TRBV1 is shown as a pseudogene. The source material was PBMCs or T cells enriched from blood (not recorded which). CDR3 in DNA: TGCACCAGCAGACCTGGGACTTACCCTCCGAATTCACCCCTCCACTTT. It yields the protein CTSRPGTYPPNSPLHF.